These 30 T cell receptor beta chains were sequenced from one sample in a study of cytomegalovirus exposure and HLA in healthy donors. This PCR relied on a set of 60 Vbeta primers and 13 Jbeta primers. Here immunoSEQ multiplex PCR was the method, and the copy in TCRdb shows in-frame clones only, minus some. The sample lists 180,000 or so clones, 76% occurring once. Material for sequencing was PBMCs. The receptors come from a man aged 18-30 years in good health and CMV-seronegative.

The V and J genes are TRBV7-9 and TRBJ1-1, with D maybe TRBD1 (5 bases). Per the germline V gene, CDR1 is SEHNR and CDR2 is FQNEAQ (reference sequence). CDR3 size: 13 residues. V lost 10 bases, J lost 1 base, and 13 bases lay in between. CDR3 sequence reads: CATGGGWNTEAFF. Here the CDR3 DNA reads TGTGCCACCGGGGGGGGTTGGAACACTGAAGCTTTCTTT. Complete variable domain (other parts from reference TRBV7-9 and TRBJ1-1): DTGVSQNPRHKITKRGQNVTFRCDPISEHNRLYWYRQTLGQGPEFLTYFQNEAQLEKSRLLSDRFSAERPKGSFSTLEIQRTEQGDSAMYLCATGGGWNTEAFFGQGTRLTVV.

The J gene is TRBJ2-1, the V gene TRBV6-5; possibly TRBD2 for D (6 bases). This CDR3 has 14 residues. V dropped 4 bases and J dropped 9 bases, with 16 bases sitting between them. CDR1 and CDR2 from the germline V gene are MNHEY and SVGAGI. CDR3 in amino acids: CASSLKRGGSEQFF. The CDR3 DNA sequence: TGTGCCAGCAGTTTAAAACGGGGAGGTAGTGAGCAGTTCTTC.

This clone came up once. The V and J genes are TRBV30 and TRBJ1-3; D possibly corresponds to TRBD1 (6 bases). CDR1 and CDR2 from the germline V gene are GTSNPN and SVGIG (reference sequence). The ends were cut back, 0 bases at V and 0 bases at J, with 21 bases in the middle. The CDR3 consists of 19 residues. CDR3 sequence (DNA): TGTGCCTGGAGTGTACTGGACAGAGGGGTTCAAGTCTCTGGAAACACCATATATTTT. It codes for CAWSVLDRGVQVSGNTIYF.

The table lists this clone with a few counts. This sequence joins TRBV11-1 and TRBJ2-3; TRBD2 aligns across 9 bases. V lost 4 bases and J lost 0; bases outside the gene matches: 2. Per germline, CDR1 SGHAT and CDR2 FQDESV (reference sequence). CDR3 length: 15 residues. The DNA of the CDR3 is TGTGCCAGCAGCTCCACTAGCGGGAGCACAGATACGCAGTATTTT. Its translation: CASSSTSGSTDTQYF. Full variable domain (missing parts from reference TRBV11-1 and TRBJ2-3): EAEVAQSPRYKITEKSQAVAFWCDPISGHATLYWYRQILGQGPELLVQFQDESVVDDSQLPKDRFSAERLKGVDSTLKIQPAELGDSAMYLCASSSTSGSTDTQYFGPGTRLTVL.

CDR3 coding DNA: TGTGCCAGCAGCCCTGGACAGGGGGCAGCTAATGAAAAACTGTTTTTT. Amino acids: CASSPGQGAANEKLFF. This chain uses TRBV9 with TRBJ1-4, with 11 bases lining up with TRBD1. This CDR3 is 16 amino acids long. Germline CDR1 reads SGDLS; CDR2 reads YYNGEE. V was pared by 4 bases and J by 3 bases, with 5 bases of the junction left unmatched. The full variable domain, rest sourced from reference TRBV9 and TRBJ1-4, is DSGVTQTPKHLITATGQRVTLRCSPRSGDLSVYWYQQSLDQGLQFLIQYYNGEERAKGNILERFSAQQFPDLHSELNLSSLELGDSALYFCASSPGQGAANEKLFFGSGTQLSVL.

This rearrangement joins TRBV10-2 to TRBJ2-3, with TRBD1 matching over 12 bases. V lost 9 bases, J lost 0 bases, and 16 bases stayed unmatched. The CDR3 consists of 19 residues. Germline V gene data show CDR1 as WSHSY and CDR2 as SAAADI. The CDR3 protein is CASYRRDRGRLESTDTQYF. In DNA form, the CDR3 reads TGCGCCAGTTATCGCAGGGACAGGGGGCGGTTGGAAAGCACAGATACGCAGTATTTT.

V is TRBV10-3 and J is TRBJ2-7; 7 bases are shared with TRBD2. Germline-derived CDR1 and CDR2 are ENHRY and SYGVKD. Trimming took 8 bases from V and 0 from J; bases not matched to a gene: 7. This CDR3 comprises 14 residues. CDR3 nucleotides: TGTGCCATCGGCGCCAGCGGGACCTCCTACGAGCAGTACTTC. It is translated as CAIGASGTSYEQYF.

This sequence joins TRBV6-6 and TRBJ2-3; D perhaps matches TRBD2 (5 bases). V was cut by 6 bases and J by 6 bases, with 10 bases left in between. The length of the CDR3 is 12 residues. CDR1 is MNHNY, CDR2 SVGAGI, per germline (reference sequence). The CDR3 spells CASRDSQDTQYF. The CDR3 bases are TGTGCCAGCAGGGACTCTCAGGATACGCAGTATTTT.

The CDR3 DNA sequence: TGTGCCAGCAGCTTAGGCGCTAGCGGGGGCACAGATACGCAGTATTTT. Translating gives CASSLGASGGTDTQYF. The chain uses TRBV7-6 and TRBJ2-3, with 9 bases lining up with TRBD2. Germline lookup yields CDR1 SGHVS and CDR2 FNYEAQ. The CDR3 extends over 16 amino acids. Losses at the gene ends were 1 base for V and 1 base for J; bases not matched to a gene: 3.

The chain couples TRBV7-3 to TRBJ2-2, with D maybe TRBD1 (6 bases). Germline V CDR1 and CDR2: SGHTA, FQGTGA. The CDR3 is made up of 17 amino acids. V lost 5 bases to trimming and J lost 2 bases, with 18 bases between them. This CDR3 reads CASSRFDRLTNTGELFF. CDR3 DNA: TGTGCCAGCAGCCGTTTCGACAGGCTTACCAACACCGGGGAGCTGTTTTTT.

The V call is TRBV7-3, the J call TRBJ2-1, with D perhaps matching TRBD2 (7 bases). Germline-derived CDR1 and CDR2 are SGHTA and FQGTGA. CDR3 size: 16 residues. Trimming took 5 bases from V and 0 from J, leaving 14 bases between them. In nucleotides, the CDR3 is TGTGCCAGCAGCCCGTTGGGGGGGGCCTCCTACAATGAGCAGTTCTTC. It is translated as CASSPLGGASYNEQFF.

V and J are TRBV27 and TRBJ2-2, with D unclear. The ends were cut back, 6 bases at V and 8 bases at J, with 7 bases in the middle. Germline V gives CDR1 MNHEY, CDR2 SMNVEV (reference sequence). This CDR3 is built from 11 residues. CDR3: CASREAGELFF. The CDR3 coding sequence is TGTGCCAGCAGGGAAGCGGGGGAGCTGTTTTTT.

This CDR3 is CASSFSGRGSTEAFF. The CDR3 nucleotides read TGTGCCAGCAGTTTTAGCGGGCGAGGGAGCACTGAAGCTTTCTTT. The chain is built from TRBV28 and TRBJ1-1; D is uncertain. The CDR3 has 15 amino acids. V shed 3 bases and J shed 4 bases, with 15 bases lying between them. The germline V gene has CDR1 MDHEN and CDR2 SYDVKM.

The chain joins TRBV29-1 to TRBJ1-1; D perhaps matches TRBD1 (5 bases). The V end was cut by 7 bases, the J end by 0 bases, with 9 bases between. This CDR3 comprises 12 residues. Germline lookup yields CDR1 SQVTM and CDR2 ANQGSEA. The CDR3 loop reads CSGQGMNTEAFF. The CDR3 DNA reads TGCAGCGGGCAGGGCATGAACACTGAAGCTTTCTTT.

The gene calls are TRBV27 and TRBJ1-1, with D tentatively TRBD1 (5 bases). The CDR3 is 16 residues long. The V gene lost 4 bases and the J gene lost 2 bases, with 17 bases spanning the gap. Germline V gene data show CDR1 as MNHEY and CDR2 as SMNVEV (reference sequence). The CDR3 region is CASSSSRGRTNTEAFF. The DNA for the CDR3 is TGTGCCAGCAGTTCGTCTCGAGGACGGACAAACACTGAAGCTTTCTTT.

The chain recombines TRBV28 with TRBJ1-1, with TRBD1 matching 7 bases. This CDR3 is 14 amino acids long. CDR1 and CDR2 from the germline V gene are MDHEN and SYDVKM. The V segment lost 7 bases and the J segment 0 bases; nucleotides outside the gene matches: 5. The CDR3 is CASTEGALNTEAFF. Written as DNA, the CDR3 is TGTGCCAGCACCGAGGGGGCGTTGAACACTGAAGCTTTCTTT.

J is TRBJ2-7 and V is TRBV11-2; possibly TRBD1 for D (6 bases). The germline gives CDR1 SGHAT, CDR2 FQNNGV. V shed 0 bases and J shed 3 bases, with 12 bases lying between them. The CDR3 is 15 amino acids. Written as DNA, the CDR3 is TGTGCCAGCAGCTTAGATTCGGGACACATCTACGAGCAGTACTTC. This sequence encodes CASSLDSGHIYEQYF.

The J gene is TRBJ1-2, the V gene TRBV7-9; 8 bases match TRBD1. In germline, CDR1 is SEHNR, CDR2 FQNEAQ (reference sequence). V lost 6 bases to trimming and J lost 9 bases; unmatched junction nucleotides: 12. CDR3 size: 14 residues. In DNA, the CDR3 is TGTGCCAGCAGTCACTCACAGGGGGAGGATCGCTACACCTTC. This encodes CASSHSQGEDRYTF.

The gene calls are TRBV7-9 and TRBJ2-7; 9 nucleotides line up with TRBD2. CDR3 length: 15 residues. With V trimmed by 5 bases and J by 6 bases, 11 bases remained unmatched. CDR1 and CDR2 from the germline V gene are SEHNR and FQNEAQ (reference sequence). CDR3 DNA: TGTGCCAGCAGCCCTCTTAGCGGGGGTTATGGCGAGCAGTACTTC. This codes for CASSPLSGGYGEQYF.

In this sample, this clone turned up once. The chain combines TRBV6-1 with TRBJ2-1, with TRBD2 matching 8 bases. CDR1 and CDR2 (germline): MNHNS, SASEGT. The V segment lost 7 bases and the J segment 8 bases; nucleotides outside the gene matches: 10. CDR3 length: 14 residues. CDR3 sequence reads: CASITGGPMDEQFF. The CDR3 nucleotides read TGTGCCAGCATCACGGGAGGGCCGATGGATGAGCAGTTCTTC.

This chain joins TRBV6-1 and TRBJ1-2; the D is unclear. Germline assignment: CDR1 MNHNS and CDR2 SASEGT. The V end was cut by 6 bases, the J end by 4 bases, with 15 bases between. The CDR3 is 14 amino acids. The CDR3 DNA follows: TGTGCCAGCAGCCAGGCGGGGTTAGCCTATGGCTACACCTTC. This codes for CASSQAGLAYGYTF.

The rearrangement links TRBV2 to TRBJ2-1, with D possibly matching TRBD1 (6 bases). V was trimmed by 4 bases and J by 0 bases, leaving 13 bases between them. The CDR3 covers 16 residues. Germline lookup yields CDR1 SNHLY and CDR2 FYNNEI. The CDR3 loop is CASSGRGQSSYNEQFF. The CDR3 DNA follows: TGTGCCAGCAGTGGAAGGGGACAAAGCTCCTACAATGAGCAGTTCTTC.

This chain links TRBV11-1 with TRBJ2-5; 11 nucleotides match TRBD1. In germline, CDR1 is SGHAT, CDR2 FQDESV (reference sequence). The CDR3 contains 18 residues. The J segment lost 4 bases and the V segment lost 3 bases, leaving 13 bases of the junction unmatched. This chain's CDR3 is CASSFFWTGGAEGETQYF. The CDR3 DNA reads TGTGCCAGCAGCTTCTTCTGGACAGGGGGCGCGGAAGGAGAGACCCAGTACTTC.

V and J are TRBV9 and TRBJ2-1, with TRBD2 matching 7 bases. The CDR3 is made up of 14 amino acids. Trimming cost V 0 bases and J 7 bases; bases outside gene matches: 4. Germline loops: CDR1 SGDLS, CDR2 YYNGEE. For the CDR3, the DNA is TGTGCCAGCAGCGTAGGAGTGGGAGGGAATGAGCAGTTCTTC. This sequence encodes CASSVGVGGNEQFF.

The V call is TRBV7-2, the J call TRBJ2-5, with D maybe TRBD1 (6 bases). The CDR3 loop spans 13 amino acids. In germline, CDR1 is SGHTA, CDR2 FQGNSA. Trimming pared 5 bases from V and 4 bases from J, leaving 11 bases between. As DNA, the CDR3 is TGTGCCAGCAGCCCGGGGACAAGAGAGACCCAGTACTTC. It specifies CASSPGTRETQYF. The whole variable domain, remainder taken from reference TRBV7-2 and TRBJ2-5, is GAGVSQSPSNKVTEKGKDVELRCDPISGHTALYWYRQSLGQGLEFLIYFQGNSAPDKSGLPSDRFSAERTGGSVSTLTIQRTQQEDSAVYLCASSPGTRETQYFGPGTRLLVL.

To note about this clone: At one boundary the junction diverges from the germline segment, which might be a read error. This chain joins TRBV30 and TRBJ2-7; 7 bases are shared with TRBD2. The CDR3 consists of 11 residues. Germline CDR1 reads GTSNPN; CDR2 reads SVGIG (reference sequence). The CDR3 bases are TGTGCCTGGTCTCGGGAGGCCGCGCTCTTCTTC. This gives the protein CAWSREAALFF.

J is TRBJ1-1 and V is TRBV9, with 11 bases matching TRBD1. Germline trimming cut 3 bases from V and 11 bases from J; bases unmatched to any gene: 12. The CDR3 covers 15 residues. Per the germline V gene, CDR1 is SGDLS and CDR2 is YYNGEE. The CDR3 DNA reads as TGTGCCAGCAGCGGCTCCGGGACAGGGGGGGCCGCGGCTTTCTTT. It encodes CASSGSGTGGAAAFF. Together with reference TRBV9 and TRBJ1-1, the CDR3 gives the full variable domain: DSGVTQTPKHLITATGQRVTLRCSPRSGDLSVYWYQQSLDQGLQFLIQYYNGEERAKGNILERFSAQQFPDLHSELNLSSLELGDSALYFCASSGSGTGGAAAFFGQGTRLTVV.

Only one count was recorded for this clone. The V gene is TRBV27, the J gene TRBJ2-3, with 9 positions matching TRBD2. The V and J ends lost 5 bases and 1 base, in that order; junction bases with no gene match: 4. Germline V CDR1 and CDR2: MNHEY, SMNVEV (reference sequence). CDR3 length: 15 amino acids. CDR3 bases: TGTGCCAGCAGTCAACTAGCGGGCGGCACAGATACGCAGTATTTT. Translated: CASSQLAGGTDTQYF.

This sequence joins TRBV23-1 and TRBJ2-4, with 8 bases matching TRBD1. TRBV23-1 carries the ORF label, with uncertain function. This CDR3 has 19 amino acids. V lost 0 bases to trimming and J lost 0 bases; unmatched junction nucleotides: 10. CDR3 sequence reads: CASSQSPDRDALAKNIQYF. DNA of the CDR3: TGCGCCAGCAGTCAATCCCCGGACAGGGATGCCCTAGCCAAAAACATTCAGTACTTC.

This clone appeared a single time. The germline gene is not matched at one end of the junction; a read error may be the cause. J is TRBJ1-5 and V is TRBV5-8, with D possibly being TRBD1 (5 bases). Germline assignment: CDR1 SGHTS and CDR2 YDEGEE. The CDR3 totals 14 residues. The CDR3 nucleotides are TGTGCCAGCAGCTCCCCTAGGGGCAACCAGCCCCAGCATTTT. Translated, it gives CASSSPRGNQPQHF.